This T cell receptor beta chain comes out of a study of blood T cell repertoires in COVID-19. Study context: PBMCs, B-cell-depleted T cells, or T cells were the source of the cDNA or gDNA that made up the material.

Clones were read by immunoSEQ multiplex PCR, and TCRdb kept only the in-frame ones, dropping some. Seen here are 150,000 or so clones, 80% to 85% observed once, and the top ten hold roughly 8%. The J segment lost 3 bases and the V segment lost 5 bases, leaving 5 bases of the junction unmatched. Germline-derived CDR1 and CDR2 are LNHDA and SQIVND (reference sequence). The CDR3 has 15 amino acids. Those enrolled, adults aged 18 to 89 years, came from about two dozen US areas. Categorization into cohorts depended on clinical history that participants reported. Two negative PCRs, clearance, or symptom resolution were required of recovered Cohort 3 donors.

This rearrangement joins TRBV19 to TRBJ2-2; 8 nucleotides match TRBD2. This clonotype originated in a woman in her 50s who had recovered from COVID-19. Sequencing used PBMCs or T cells enriched from blood (not recorded which). The CDR3: CASSWSGGYTGELFF. Written as DNA, the CDR3 is TGTGCCAGTAGTTGGAGCGGGGGATACACCGGGGAGCTGTTTTTT. Based on the CDR3 plus reference TRBV19 and TRBJ2-2, the full variable domain is DGGITQSPKYLFRKEGQNVTLSCEQNLNHDAMYWYRQDPGQGLRLIYYSQIVNDFQKGDIAEGYSVSREKKESFPLTVTSAQKNPTAFYLCASSWSGGYTGELFFGEGSRLTVL.